One T cell receptor beta chain is described in this entry. The antigen it recognizes is unknown. The sample is drawn from a study of cytomegalovirus exposure and HLA in healthy donors (dated by TCRdb to 2015 to 2018). General notes on the study: In an earlier analysis of under 600 of the donors, roughly 300 Gb of sequence data and approximately 100 million unique TCR beta sequences from roughly 200 million T cells were reported. Across some 400 genotyped donors of the cohort, an average of about 240,000 unique TCR beta nucleotide sequences per donor were sequenced, and approximately 17% of those sequences were non-productive. Donor age, sex, ethnicity and CMV serostatus were compiled together with the repertoire data. An earlier analysis of several hundred of the donors used high-throughput TCR beta sequencing to judge whether each TCR beta V gene segment behaved as functional or pseudogenic. High-throughput TCR immunosequencing, statistical association of individual TCRs with disease status, and machine learning were combined to predict cytomegalovirus infection status. Typing coverage differed by locus: A, B, C, DRB1 and DQB1 were typed in roughly 620-630 donors, DQA1 in 500 to 550, DPA1 in 600 to 610, and DPB1 in 472. In a later genetic analysis, genome-wide SNP genotypes for 398 of the 666 donors were used, and that subset was treated as a discovery cohort. HLA typing covered class I and class II loci at four-digit resolution. An early release covering about 600 HLA-typed donors comprised 250 to 350 gigabases of sequencing data and around 80 million unique TCR sequences. The T cell repertoires of 550 to 850 subjects were profiled by immunosequencing and related to cytomegalovirus serostatus. The later analysis used no new phenotypic data to find candidate immune exposures, relying instead on TCR beta sequences and their occurrence across donors. The genetic ancestry cluster associated with self-reported Caucasian donors included around four fifths of the roughly 380 genotyped donors. The study aimed to test whether signatures of past pathogen exposure could be identified by cataloging public T cell receptors. Roughly five DR-DQ haplotypes were treated as single units for association and clustering because of strong linkage in the cohort. A separate validation cohort of approximately 120 different subjects was used in addition to the approximately 700-subject first cohort. All discovery cohort repertoires had been generated using a single sequencing platform. A later analysis re-examined previously published TCR beta repertoires from just over 650 donors and added high-resolution HLA genotyping to investigate patterns of TCR occurrence.

Study-wide findings and limitations: At a false discovery rate of 0.05, a later analysis linked 16,000 or so TCR beta sequences to specific HLA alleles. A group of highly shared sequence variants was considered likely to be a technical artifact of the sequencing pipeline. The authors suggested that the approach could potentially be extended to other disease states and immunological phenotypes. Linkage disequilibrium might explain the correlated functional status among segregating V segments, but an unknown experimental factor could not be excluded. Assigning TCR associations to individual alleles was difficult when HLA alleles, especially DR and DQ, strongly co-occurred. In a later genetic analysis, fewer N-insertions in productive TCRs were reported among donors in an Asian-associated ancestry cluster than the roughly 710-donor mean. A few of the identified cytomegalovirus-associated TCR beta chains were confirmed in vitro to be specific for cytomegalovirus antigens. For the cohort, immune exposure information was limited to CMV serostatus. Across donors, most TCR sequences were observed very rarely, whereas some public TCRs were present in many individuals. In an earlier analysis of some 540 of the donors, most TCR beta V segments appeared in productive rearrangements about 87% or about 30% of the time, broadly matching IMGT annotations. Presence/absence analyses assumed roughly uniform sequencing depth across donors, an assumption that may not hold. In a later analysis, TCR association rates were found to vary across HLA loci, with the most associated TCRs seen for DRB1 alleles and the fewest for HLA-C alleles. In a later analysis, HLA-associated TCR beta chains were found to be more clonally expanded and to have lower generation probabilities than equally common non-associated chains. In this cohort, only TCR beta chains were sequenced, and detectable features were limited by the absence of alpha or paired-chain data. Several of the top co-occurrence clusters appeared to be linked to parvovirus B19, influenza, CMV and Epstein-Barr virus, according to a later analysis. A further reported finding was that TCR beta sequences accurately predicted the HLA-A and HLA-B alleles for most subjects in the first cohort. Because some donors lacked HLA typing at each locus, the association tests relied only on the typed subset. According to a later analysis, most CMV-associated TCR beta chains appeared to be HLA-restricted, and the HLA associations seemed to be driven largely by CMV exposure. Some IMGT-functional V segments, including TRBV6-2 and TRBV6-3, could not be told apart with the 87-base-pair reads, so those segments were excluded. The classifier was reported to diagnose cytomegalovirus status with high specificity and sensitivity in both the original and validation cohorts. The study listed 150 to 200 TCR beta chains as associated with cytomegalovirus. About 17 rarely observed V segments, including chromosome 9 orphons, were excluded from the earlier analysis of approximately 500 of the donors because counts were too low. An association between a missense DCLRE1C variant and V-gene and J-gene trimming of TCR beta chains was found in a later genetic analysis and replicated in an independent cohort.

In total, fewer than 750 healthy bone marrow donors made up the cohort. At the time of sampling, all cohort members were nominally healthy, though unrecorded immune exposures were likely present. The donor was CMV seropositive and belonged to the group of 250 to 300 seropositive cohort members. A peripheral blood sample was collected from each donor, and TCR beta sequencing was performed on peripheral blood mononuclear cells. The Qiagen DNeasy Blood Extraction Kit was used to extract genomic DNA from the blood cell samples. V loses 7 bases at its end and J loses 3 bases; junction bases beyond the gene matches: 6. From cysteine to phenylalanine, the CDR3 is 13 amino acids long. The CDR3 DNA has 39 bases and is translated from base 1. CDR1 and CDR2, per the germline V gene, are SQVTM and ANQGSEA. Library preparation used the immunoSEQ multiplex PCR assay. A mixture of 60 forward primers for TCR Vbeta segments and 13 reverse primers for TCR Jbeta segments was used in the multiplex PCR. Amplification of the CDR3 region of rearranged TCR beta genes was performed with a multiplex PCR assay on genomic DNA. The amplified TCR beta libraries were sequenced on the Illumina HiSeq System as 87-base-pair reads. From the authors' description of their analysis: Across the 500 to 850 repertoires, a later analysis counted 80 million or so unique TCR beta chains, approximately 10 million of which were shared by at least two donors. To remove PCR and sequencing errors, raw reads were error-corrected and collapsed into unique sequences using a nearest-neighbor algorithm that merged closely related sequences. CDR3 sequences were aligned to IMGT reference sequences to assign V, D and J gene segments. Each retained sequence needed at least a six-nucleotide match to both a V gene segment and a J gene segment. A rearrangement was called productive if the CDR3 had no stop codons and remained in frame with V and J, and every other rearrangement was called non-productive. CDR3 was defined according to IMGT convention as the region running from the second conserved V-encoded cysteine to the conserved J-encoded phenylalanine. The earlier analysis of 587 of the donors excluded sequences that lacked an unambiguous match to a single V gene segment. An earlier analysis of almost 600 of the donors classified V segments as functional when productive rearrangements were above 56.7% and as segregating when the standard deviation between donors was above 5%. To diagnose cytomegalovirus status from the catalog of TCR beta chain sequences, a statistical classification framework was built. V and J gene assignment, in a later analysis, came from comparing TCR nucleotide sequences with IMGT/GENE-DB human TR gene sequences. Using the TCRdist pipeline, a later analysis assigned CDR3 sequences along with most-parsimonious VDJ recombination scenarios. In a later analysis, every TCR beta chain was defined by the combination of its CDR3 amino acid sequence and its V-gene family, and reads without a unique V-gene family were dropped. In a later analysis, around 600 highly shared, low-generation-probability nucleotide sequences were removed to address suspected cross-contamination and a sequencing artifact. For each public chain, a later analysis derived a clonal expansion index from normalized ranks of inferred template counts within each repertoire. In a later analysis, generation probabilities were computed using a VDJ recombination model fitted to out-of-frame rearrangements, and the results were checked against IGoR. Hypergeometric tests were used in a later analysis to score TCR-TCR, TCR-HLA and TCR-CMV co-occurrence, with a repertoire-size bias correction applied to the TCR pairs. False discovery rates were estimated in a later analysis by permuting HLA or CMV assignments 20 times. In a later analysis, co-occurring TCRs were grouped using DBSCAN, with TCRdist sequence similarity added in when clustering inside HLA-allele-positive subsets. For co-occurrence clustering, repertoires with fewer than 30,000 or more than 120,000 public chains were excluded, along with five repertoires with anomalous nucleotide sharing. Imported from immuneACCESS, the table was reduced by TCRdb to in-frame sequences with V and J called. These copies leave out some clones; in studies compared against another copy, an unresolved V gene accounts for under half, and the cause of the remainder is not known. The V and J calls and clone size were taken over from that table, and D and trimming were inferred from the DNA. The table held for this sample gives approximately 20,000 clones. The ten largest clones capture around 23% of the sample.

This receptor was identified in a man aged 55 to 70 in good health and CMV-seropositive. The chain employs TRBV29-1 and TRBJ1-1, with 9 bases aligning to TRBD1. The source material was PBMCs. The CDR3 protein sequence reads: CSAGTGRHTEAFF. In nucleotides, the sequence is TGCAGCGCCGGGACAGGGCGGCACACTGAAGCTTTCTTT.